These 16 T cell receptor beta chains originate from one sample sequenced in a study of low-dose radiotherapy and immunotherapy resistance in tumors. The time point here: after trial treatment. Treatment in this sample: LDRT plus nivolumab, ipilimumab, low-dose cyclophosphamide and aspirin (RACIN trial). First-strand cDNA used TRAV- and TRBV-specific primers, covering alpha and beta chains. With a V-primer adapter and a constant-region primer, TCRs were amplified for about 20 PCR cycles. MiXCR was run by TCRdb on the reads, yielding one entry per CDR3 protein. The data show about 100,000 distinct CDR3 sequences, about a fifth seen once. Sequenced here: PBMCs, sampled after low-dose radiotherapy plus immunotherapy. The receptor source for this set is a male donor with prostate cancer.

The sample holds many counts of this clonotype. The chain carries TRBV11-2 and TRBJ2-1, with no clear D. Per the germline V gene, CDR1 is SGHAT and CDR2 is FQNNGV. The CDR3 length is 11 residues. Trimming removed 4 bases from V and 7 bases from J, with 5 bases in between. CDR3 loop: CASSSQNEQFF. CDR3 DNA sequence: TGTGCCAGCAGCTCCCAGAATGAGCAGTTCTTC.

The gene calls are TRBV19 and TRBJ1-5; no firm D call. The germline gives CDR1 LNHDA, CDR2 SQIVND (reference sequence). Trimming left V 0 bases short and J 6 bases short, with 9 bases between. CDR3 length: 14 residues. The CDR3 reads CASSIDNRVQPQHF. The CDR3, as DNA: TGTGCCAGTAGTATAGATAACCGTGTTCAGCCCCAGCATTTT. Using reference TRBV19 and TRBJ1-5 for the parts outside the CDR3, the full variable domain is DGGITQSPKYLFRKEGQNVTLSCEQNLNHDAMYWYRQDPGQGLRLIYYSQIVNDFQKGDIAEGYSVSREKKESFPLTVTSAQKNPTAFYLCASSIDNRVQPQHFGDGTRLSIL.

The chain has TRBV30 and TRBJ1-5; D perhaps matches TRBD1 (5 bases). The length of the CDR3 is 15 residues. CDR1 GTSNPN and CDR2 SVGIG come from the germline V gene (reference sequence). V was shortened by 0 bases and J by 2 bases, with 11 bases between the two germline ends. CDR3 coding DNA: TGTGCCTGGAGTGTAGAGGGGCACGGCAATCAGCCCCAGCATTTT. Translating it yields CAWSVEGHGNQPQHF.

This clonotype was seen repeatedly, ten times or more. In nucleotides, the CDR3 is TGTGCCAGCAGTTTAGCGCTAGGGGGTAGACGACAGCCCCAGCATTTT. Translating it yields CASSLALGGRRQPQHF. The genes are TRBV12-3 or TRBV12-4 and TRBJ1-5, with a weak D call TRBD1 (6 bases). This CDR3 contains 16 residues. Trimming left V 0 bases short and J 7 bases short, with 16 bases between.

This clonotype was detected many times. CDR3 in amino acids: CAWSQDSNQPQHF. The CDR3 region has the DNA TGTGCCTGGAGCCAGGACAGCAATCAGCCCCAGCATTTT. V is TRBV30 and J is TRBJ1-5, with D hard to call. CDR1 and CDR2 from the germline V gene are GTSNPN and SVGIG (reference sequence). This CDR3 spans 13 amino acids. V was shortened by 3 bases and J by 1 base, with 7 bases between the two germline ends.

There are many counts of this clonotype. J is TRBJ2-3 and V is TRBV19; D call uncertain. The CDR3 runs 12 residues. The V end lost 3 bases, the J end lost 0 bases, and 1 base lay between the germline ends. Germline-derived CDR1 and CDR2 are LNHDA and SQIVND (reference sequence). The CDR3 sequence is CASSISTDTQYF. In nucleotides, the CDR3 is TGTGCCAGTAGTATTAGCACAGATACGCAGTATTTT.

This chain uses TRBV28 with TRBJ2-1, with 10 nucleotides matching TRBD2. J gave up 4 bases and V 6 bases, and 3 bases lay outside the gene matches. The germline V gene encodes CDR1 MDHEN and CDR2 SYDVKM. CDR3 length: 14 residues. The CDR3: CASRRTSGYNEQFF. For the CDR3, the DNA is TGTGCCAGCAGAAGGACTAGCGGTTACAATGAGCAGTTCTTC.

CDR3 bases: TGCGCCAGCAGCCAAGATACAATACAGCGGGAGACCCAGTACTTC. Translated, it gives CASSQDTIQRETQYF. This rearrangement joins TRBV4-3 to TRBJ2-5; D perhaps matches TRBD2 (5 bases). This CDR3 is 15 amino acids long. The V and J ends lost 0 bases and 5 bases respectively, with 13 bases between them. Germline lookup yields CDR1 LGHNA and CDR2 YSLEER.

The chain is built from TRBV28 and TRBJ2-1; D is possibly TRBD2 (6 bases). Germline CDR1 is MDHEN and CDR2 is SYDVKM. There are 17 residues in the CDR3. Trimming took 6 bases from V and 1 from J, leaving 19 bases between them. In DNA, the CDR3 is TGTGCCAGCAGATTGTTGGGGACTTCCCTTTCCTACAATGAGCAGTTCTTC. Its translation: CASRLLGTSLSYNEQFF.

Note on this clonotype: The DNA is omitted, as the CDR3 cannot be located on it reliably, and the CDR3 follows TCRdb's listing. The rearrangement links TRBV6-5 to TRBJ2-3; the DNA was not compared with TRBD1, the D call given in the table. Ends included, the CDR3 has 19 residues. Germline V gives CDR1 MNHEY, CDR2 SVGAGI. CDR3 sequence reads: CASTPNPPGQGHPDTQYFF.

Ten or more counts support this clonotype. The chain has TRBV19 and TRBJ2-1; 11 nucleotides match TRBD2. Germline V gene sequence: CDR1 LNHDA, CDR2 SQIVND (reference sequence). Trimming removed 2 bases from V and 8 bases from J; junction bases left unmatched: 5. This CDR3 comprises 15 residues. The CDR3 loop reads CASSISSGGADEQFF. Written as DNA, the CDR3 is TGTGCCAGTAGTATAAGTAGCGGGGGGGCCGATGAGCAGTTCTTC.

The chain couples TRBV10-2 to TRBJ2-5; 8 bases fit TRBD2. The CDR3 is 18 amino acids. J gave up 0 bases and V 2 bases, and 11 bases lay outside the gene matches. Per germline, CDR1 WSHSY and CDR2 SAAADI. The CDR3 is CASSEAAQGAGDQETQYF. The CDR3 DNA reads TGCGCCAGCAGTGAGGCGGCCCAAGGAGCGGGGGACCAAGAGACCCAGTACTTC.

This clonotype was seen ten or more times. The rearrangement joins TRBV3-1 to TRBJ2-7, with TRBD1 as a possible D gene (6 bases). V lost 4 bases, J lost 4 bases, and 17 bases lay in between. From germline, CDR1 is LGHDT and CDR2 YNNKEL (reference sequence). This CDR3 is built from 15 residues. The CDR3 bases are TGTGCCAGCAGCCCTACTGGGGGCGTGTTTTACGAGCAGTACTTC. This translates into CASSPTGGVFYEQYF.

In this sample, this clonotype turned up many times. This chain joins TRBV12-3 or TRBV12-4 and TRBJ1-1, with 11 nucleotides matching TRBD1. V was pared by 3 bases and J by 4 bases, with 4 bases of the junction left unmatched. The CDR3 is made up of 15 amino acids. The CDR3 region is CASSFGDRGITEAFF. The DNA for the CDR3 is TGTGCCAGCAGTTTCGGGGACAGGGGGATCACTGAAGCTTTCTTT.

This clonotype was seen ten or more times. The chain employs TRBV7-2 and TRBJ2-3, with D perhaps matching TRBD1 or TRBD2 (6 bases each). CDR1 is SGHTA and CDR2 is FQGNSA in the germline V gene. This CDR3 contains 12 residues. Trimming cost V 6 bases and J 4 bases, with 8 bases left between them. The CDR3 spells CASRGGPDTQYF. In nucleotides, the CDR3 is TGTGCCAGCAGAGGGGGGCCAGATACGCAGTATTTT.

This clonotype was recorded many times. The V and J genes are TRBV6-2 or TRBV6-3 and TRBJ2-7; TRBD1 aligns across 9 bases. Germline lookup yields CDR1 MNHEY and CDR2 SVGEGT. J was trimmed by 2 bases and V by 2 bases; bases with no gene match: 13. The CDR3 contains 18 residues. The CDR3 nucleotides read TGTGCCAGCAGTTACAGTCGTTACCGGGACAGGGTACCCTACGAGCAGTACTTC. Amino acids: CASSYSRYRDRVPYEQYF.